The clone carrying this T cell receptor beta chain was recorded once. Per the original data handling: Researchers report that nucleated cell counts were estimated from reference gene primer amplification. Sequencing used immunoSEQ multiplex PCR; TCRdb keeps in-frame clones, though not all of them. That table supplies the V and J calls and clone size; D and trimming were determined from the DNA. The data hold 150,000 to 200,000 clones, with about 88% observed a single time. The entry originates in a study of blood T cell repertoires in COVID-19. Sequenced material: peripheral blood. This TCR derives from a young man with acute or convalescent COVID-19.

The CDR3 coding sequence is TGTGCCAGTAGTATAGCCGGACAGAGCTCCTATAATTCACCCCTCCACTTT. Its protein is CASSIAGQSSYNSPLHF. The chain joins TRBV19 to TRBJ1-6, with a weak D call TRBD1 (6 bases). CDR1 and CDR2 (germline): LNHDA, SQIVND (reference sequence). V was shortened by 1 base and J by 0 bases, with 10 bases between the two germline ends. This CDR3 has 17 amino acids.